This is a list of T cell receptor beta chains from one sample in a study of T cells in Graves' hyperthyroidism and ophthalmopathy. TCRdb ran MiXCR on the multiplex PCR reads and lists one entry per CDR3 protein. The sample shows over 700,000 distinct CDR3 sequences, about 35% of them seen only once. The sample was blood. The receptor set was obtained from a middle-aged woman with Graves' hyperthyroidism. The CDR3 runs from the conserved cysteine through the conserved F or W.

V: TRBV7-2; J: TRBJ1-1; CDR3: CASSLGDAGGRMITEAFF
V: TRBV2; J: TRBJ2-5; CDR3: CASSEGTGDQETQYF
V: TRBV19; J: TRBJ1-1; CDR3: CASSGAMNTEAFF
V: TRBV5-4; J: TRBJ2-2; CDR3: CASSLTGARVGELFF
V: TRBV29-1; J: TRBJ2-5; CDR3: CSVEFDGEEGETQYF
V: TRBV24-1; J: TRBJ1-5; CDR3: CATSDLSKLGDLNSNQPQHF
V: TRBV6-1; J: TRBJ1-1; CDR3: CASSVGRFSPNTEAFF
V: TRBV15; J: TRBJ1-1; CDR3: CASRAGGMNTEALF
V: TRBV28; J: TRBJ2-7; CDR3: CASTPWTPLLRDEQYF
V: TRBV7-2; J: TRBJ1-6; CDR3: CASSYSDRRNSPLHF
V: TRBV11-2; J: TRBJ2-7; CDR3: CASSHGYTYEQYF
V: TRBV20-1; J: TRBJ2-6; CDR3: CSAREVLGLGSSGANVLTF
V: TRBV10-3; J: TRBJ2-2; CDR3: CAISGTDTGELFF
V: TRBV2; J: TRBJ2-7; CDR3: CASSAGLAGKRPF
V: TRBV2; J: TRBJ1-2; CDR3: CASPRGTYYGYTF
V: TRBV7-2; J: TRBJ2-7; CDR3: CASSLGMISSYEQYF
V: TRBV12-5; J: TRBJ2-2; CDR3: CASGLGRAEAGELFF